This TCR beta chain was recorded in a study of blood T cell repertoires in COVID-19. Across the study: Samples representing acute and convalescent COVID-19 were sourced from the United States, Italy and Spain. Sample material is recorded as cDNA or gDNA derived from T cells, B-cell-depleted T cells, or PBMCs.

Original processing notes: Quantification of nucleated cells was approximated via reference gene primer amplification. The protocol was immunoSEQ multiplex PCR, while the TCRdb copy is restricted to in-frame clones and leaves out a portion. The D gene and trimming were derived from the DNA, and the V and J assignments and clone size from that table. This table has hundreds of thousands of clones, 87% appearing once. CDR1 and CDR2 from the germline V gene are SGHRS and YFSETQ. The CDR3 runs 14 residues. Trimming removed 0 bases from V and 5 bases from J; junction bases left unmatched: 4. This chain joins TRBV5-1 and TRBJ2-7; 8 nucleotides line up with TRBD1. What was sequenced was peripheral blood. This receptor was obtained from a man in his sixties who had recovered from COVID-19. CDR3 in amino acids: CASSLARGHDEQYF. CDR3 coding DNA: TGCGCCAGCAGCTTGGCCAGGGGGCACGACGAGCAGTACTTC.